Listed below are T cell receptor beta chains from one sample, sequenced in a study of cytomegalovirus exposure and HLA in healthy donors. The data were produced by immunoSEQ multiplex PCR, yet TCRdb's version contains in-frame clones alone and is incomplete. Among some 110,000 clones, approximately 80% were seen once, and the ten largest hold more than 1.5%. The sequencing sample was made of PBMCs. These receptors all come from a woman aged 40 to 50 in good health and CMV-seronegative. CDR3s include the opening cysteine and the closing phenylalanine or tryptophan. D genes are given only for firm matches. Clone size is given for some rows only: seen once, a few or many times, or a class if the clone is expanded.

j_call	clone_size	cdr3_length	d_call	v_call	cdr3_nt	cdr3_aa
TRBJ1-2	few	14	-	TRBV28	TGTGCCAGCACCCGGACAGCCATTTCCTTTGGCTACACCTTC	CASTRTAISFGYTF
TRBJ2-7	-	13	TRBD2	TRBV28	TGTGCCAGCAGTTCGGGACTAGCGGGAGCTCCGTACTTC	CASSSGLAGAPYF
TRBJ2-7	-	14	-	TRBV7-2	TGTGCCAGCAGCTTACCAAGCAGGGTACGCGAGCAGTACTTC	CASSLPSRVREQYF
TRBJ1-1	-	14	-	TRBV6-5	TGTGCCAGCCTCCAGGGCCTACGTTCCACTGAAGCTTTCTTT	CASLQGLRSTEAFF
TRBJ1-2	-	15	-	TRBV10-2	TGCGCCAGCAGAACAAGACCGGAGACTAACTATGGCTACACCTTC	CASRTRPETNYGYTF
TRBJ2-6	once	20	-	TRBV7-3	TGTGCCAGCAGCTTAGCCCCCAGAGGAGCCCTAAGCTCTGGGGCCAACGTCCTGACTTTC	CASSLAPRGALSSGANVLTF
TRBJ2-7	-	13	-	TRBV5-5	TGTGCCAGCAGCTTGATATCTTCCTACGAGCAGTACTTC	CASSLISSYEQYF
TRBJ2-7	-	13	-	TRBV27	TGTGCCAGCAGCTTCGGAAGTAGGGGGGAGCAGTACTTC	CASSFGSRGEQYF
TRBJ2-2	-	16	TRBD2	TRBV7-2	TGTGCCAGCAGCTACACGGGACTAGCGGAAAGGGGGGAGCTGTTTTTT	CASSYTGLAERGELFF
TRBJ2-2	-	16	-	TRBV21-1	TGTGCCAGCAGCAAGGGCGGGAGGGCCGAGACCGGGGAGCTGTTTTTT	CASSKGGRAETGELFF
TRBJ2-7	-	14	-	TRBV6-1	TGTGCCAGCAGTGAAGGAATAGGGGCCTACGAGCAGTACTTC	CASSEGIGAYEQYF
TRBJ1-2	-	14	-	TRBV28	TGTGCCAGCAGTCCTGGACAGCACCACTATGGCTACACCTTC	CASSPGQHHYGYTF
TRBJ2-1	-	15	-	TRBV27	TGTGCCAGCAGTTTTGGCGGAAGCTCCTACAATGAGCAGTTCTTC	CASSFGGSSYNEQFF
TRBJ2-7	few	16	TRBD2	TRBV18	TGTGCCAGCTCACCACCCACTAGCGGGAGCTTGAGGGAGCAGTACTTC	CASSPPTSGSLREQYF
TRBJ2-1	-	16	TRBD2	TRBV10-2	TGCGCCGGGGCCGCGACTAGCTCGTTGGGATACAATGAGCAGTTCTTC	CAGAATSSLGYNEQFF
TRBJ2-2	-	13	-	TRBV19	TGTGCCAGTAGTGGGTGGAGCACCGGGGAGCTGTTTTTT	CASSGWSTGELFF
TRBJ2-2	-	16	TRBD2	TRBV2	TGTGCCAGCAGGGTTGGACTAGCGGGTATCACCGGGGAGCTGTTTTTT	CASRVGLAGITGELFF
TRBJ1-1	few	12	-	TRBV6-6	TGTGCCAGCCGGGGAGGGAACACTGAAGCTTTCTTT	CASRGGNTEAFF
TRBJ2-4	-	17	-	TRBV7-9	TGTGCCAGCAGCTTTTTTGAAGGGGGTGGCGCCAAAAACATTCAGTACTTC	CASSFFEGGGAKNIQYF
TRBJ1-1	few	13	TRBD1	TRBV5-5	TGTGCCAGCAGCCTACAGGGGGTCACTGAAGCTTTCTTT	CASSLQGVTEAFF
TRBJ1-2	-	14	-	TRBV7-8	TGTGCCAGCAGCTCCTGGGGGGCTAACTATGGCTACACCTTC	CASSSWGANYGYTF
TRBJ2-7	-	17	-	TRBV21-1	TGTGCCAGCAGCAAAGTCGACCCAGCGGGCGGGTCCTACGAGCAGTACTTC	CASSKVDPAGGSYEQYF
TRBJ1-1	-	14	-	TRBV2	TGTGCCAGCAAGGGGAGGGCTTCAGGGAGTGAAGCTTTCTTT	CASKGRASGSEAFF
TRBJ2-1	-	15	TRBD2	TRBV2	TGTGCCAGCAATTTAGGCCTAGCGGGAGACCATGAGCAGTTCTTC	CASNLGLAGDHEQFF
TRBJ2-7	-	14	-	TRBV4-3	TGCGCCAGCAGCCAAAGTACGGGAACCTACGAGCAGTACTTC	CASSQSTGTYEQYF
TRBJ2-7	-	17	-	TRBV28	TGTGCCAGCAGGGGTAGTAGGGAACCAACGCGGGTCTACGAGCAGTACTTC	CASRGSREPTRVYEQYF
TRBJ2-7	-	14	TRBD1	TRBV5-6	TGTGCCAGCAGCTTGGGCCAGGGGGTTTACGAGCAGTACTTC	CASSLGQGVYEQYF
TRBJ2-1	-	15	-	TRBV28	TGTGCCAGCTCATCAGAGAGGGACACCTACAATGAGCAGTTCTTC	CASSSERDTYNEQFF
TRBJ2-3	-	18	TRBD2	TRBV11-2	TGTGCCAGCAGCTTAGTGCAGACTAGCGGGAGGGGTGAAGATACGCAGTATTTT	CASSLVQTSGRGEDTQYF
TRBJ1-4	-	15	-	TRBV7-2	TGTGCCAGCAGCTTGGGAAGGAGGGGAGGCGAAAAACTGTTTTTT	CASSLGRRGGEKLFF
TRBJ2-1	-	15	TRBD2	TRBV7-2	TGTGCCAGCAGCCTTGGACTAGCGGGAATCAATGAGCAGTTCTTC	CASSLGLAGINEQFF
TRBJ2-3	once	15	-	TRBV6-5	TGTGCCAGCAGTACTACGGGAGAAGGCACGGATACGCAGTATTTT	CASSTTGEGTDTQYF
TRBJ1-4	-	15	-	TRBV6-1	TGTGCCAGCAGTACCTGGGGAGGGCCTAATGAAAAACTGTTTTTT	CASSTWGGPNEKLFF
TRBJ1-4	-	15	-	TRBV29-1	TGCAGCGTTGCCGTGACACTTGGAACTAATGAAAAACTGTTTTTT	CSVAVTLGTNEKLFF
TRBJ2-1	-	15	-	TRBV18	TGTGCCAGCTCACCCGACTATACCTCCTACAATGAGCAGTTCTTC	CASSPDYTSYNEQFF
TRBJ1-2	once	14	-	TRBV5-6	TGTGCCAGCAGCTTTCCCCAGGGGCACTATGGCTACACCTTC	CASSFPQGHYGYTF
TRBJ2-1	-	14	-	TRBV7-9	TGTTCCAGCAGCTCTCTTAGTTTTACTAGTGAGCAGTTCTTC	CSSSSLSFTSEQFF
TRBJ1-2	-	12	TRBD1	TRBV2	TGTGCCCACAGGGACAGCAACTATGGCTACACCTTC	CAHRDSNYGYTF